This is a list of T cell receptor beta chains from one sample in a study of blood T cell repertoires in COVID-19. Libraries were prepared by immunoSEQ multiplex PCR; TCRdb keeps only in-frame clonotypes and omits some of them. The table records 250,000 to 300,000 clones, approximately 88% of them present only once. The specimen was peripheral blood. The receptors stem from a man in his fifties or sixties with acute or convalescent COVID-19. The CDR3 runs from the conserved cysteine through the conserved F or W. A D gene is named only where the DNA matches it firmly. Clone size is stated in some rows and not others, as once, few, many or a class when expanded.

>13|.|TRBJ2-7|TRBD2|TRBV7-2
TGTGCCAGCAGCTTACTAGCGGGGGGCGAGCAGTACTTC
CASSLLAGGEQYF
>13|.|TRBJ2-7|.|TRBV20-1
TGCAGTGCTAGTTCAGGGCTCTCCTACGAGCAGTACTTC
CSASSGLSYEQYF
>15|.|TRBJ2-1|.|TRBV7-9
TGTGCCAGCAGCCCGCGACAGGGAGGATCCAATGAGCAGTTCTTC
CASSPRQGGSNEQFF
>13|.|TRBJ1-2|.|TRBV2
TGTGCCAGCAGTAGTGGGCCGGGGTATGGCTACACCTTC
CASSSGPGYGYTF
>16|.|TRBJ2-2|TRBD2|TRBV4-1
TGCGCCAGCAGCCACACTAGCGGGGCCAGGTTGGGGGAGCTGTTTTTT
CASSHTSGARLGELFF
>15|.|TRBJ2-1|TRBD1|TRBV2
TGTGCCAGTCCCGCGGGGGGACAGGGGGGGAATGAGCAGTTCTTC
CASPAGGQGGNEQFF
>16|.|TRBJ1-1|TRBD1|TRBV4-1
TGCGCCAGCAGCCAGAGACAGGGGTTTTTGAACACTGAAGCTTTCTTT
CASSQRQGFLNTEAFF
>16|.|TRBJ2-4|TRBD1|TRBV18
TGTGCCAGCTCACCACCGGGACAGCTAGCCAAAAACATTCAGTACTTC
CASSPPGQLAKNIQYF
>14|.|TRBJ1-2|.|TRBV10-3
TGTGCCATCAGTGAGTCGAATTTGGTAGATGGCTACACCTTC
CAISESNLVDGYTF
>15|.|TRBJ2-3|TRBD1|TRBV5-4
TGTGCCAGCAGCCGACAGGGGGCTAGGACAGATACGCAGTATTTT
CASSRQGARTDTQYF
>14|.|TRBJ2-7|.|TRBV24-1
TGTGCCACCAGCGCCTCGCACGGTCAGGGGGAGCAGTACTTC
CATSASHGQGEQYF
>15|.|TRBJ1-5|TRBD1|TRBV27
TGTGCCAGCAGTATGGGACAGGGGGCTCATCAGCCCCAGCATTTT
CASSMGQGAHQPQHF
>15|.|TRBJ2-6|.|TRBV11-2
TGTGCCAGCAGCTTAGATCTAACTGGGGCCAACGTCCTGACTTTC
CASSLDLTGANVLTF
>15|.|TRBJ1-1|.|TRBV7-3
TGTGCCAGCAGCCAGGCAGGGGCCATGAACACTGAAGCTTTCTTT
CASSQAGAMNTEAFF
>15|.|TRBJ2-1|TRBD2|TRBV5-1
TGCGCCAGCAGCTTAGGACTAGCGGGGGGGCTTGAGCAGTTCTTC
CASSLGLAGGLEQFF
>13|.|TRBJ1-6|TRBD1|TRBV7-3
TGTGCCAGCAGCGGACAGGAGAATTCACCCCTCCACTTT
CASSGQENSPLHF
>15|.|TRBJ1-5|.|TRBV3-1/TRBV3-2
TGTGCCAGCAGCCAAGATATTGTGGGGGGTCAGCCCCAGCATTTT
CASSQDIVGGQPQHF
>14|.|TRBJ2-5|.|TRBV18
TGTGCCAGCTCACCAACCAGGGATCAAGAGACCCAGTACTTC
CASSPTRDQETQYF
>14|.|TRBJ2-7|.|TRBV5-1
TGCGCCAGCAGCCTCGGGGTGACCTTCTACGAGCAGTACTTC
CASSLGVTFYEQYF
>15|.|TRBJ2-3|TRBD2|TRBV5-1
TGCGCCAGCAGCACCACTAGCGGTAGCACAGATACGCAGTATTTT
CASSTTSGSTDTQYF
>13|.|TRBJ1-5|.|TRBV3-1/TRBV3-2
TGTGCCAGCAGGTCCTCCTCCAATCAGCCCCAGCATTTT
CASRSSSNQPQHF
>17|.|TRBJ1-1|.|TRBV2
TGTGCCAGCAAGGCCCCCCGGGACACGTACATGAACACTGAAGCTTTCTTT
CASKAPRDTYMNTEAFF
>14|.|TRBJ1-4|TRBD1|TRBV19
TGTGCCAGTACCCCCGGGACAGGGAACGAAAAACTGTTTTTT
CASTPGTGNEKLFF
>14|.|TRBJ2-3|.|TRBV7-3
TGTGCCAGCAGCCAGGAACTAGCAACAGATACGCAGTATTTT
CASSQELATDTQYF
>17|.|TRBJ2-3|.|TRBV21-1
TGTGCCAGCAGCAAACCTTCCCAGGGGGGTCGCACAGATACGCAGTATTTT
CASSKPSQGGRTDTQYF
>16|.|TRBJ2-2|.|TRBV7-7
TGTGCTAGCAGCTTACACAGCTCTCCGGGAACCGGGGAGCTGTTTTTT
CASSLHSSPGTGELFF
>17|few|TRBJ1-4|.|TRBV27
TGTGCCAGCAGGGACCGGGGGGAGGCTGCAACTAATGAAAAACTGTTTTTT
CASRDRGEAATNEKLFF
>15|few|TRBJ2-3|.|TRBV19
TGTGCCAGTAGATCAGGCCGCTGGGGCACAGATACGCAGTATTTT
CASRSGRWGTDTQYF
>14|.|TRBJ2-3|TRBD1|TRBV10-3
TGTGCCATCAGAGAGACAGGGGGGATAGATACGCAGTATTTT
CAIRETGGIDTQYF
>14|once|TRBJ1-4|TRBD1|TRBV7-2
TGTGCCAGCAGCTTCACCAGGGGGAATGAAAAACTGTTTTTT
CASSFTRGNEKLFF
>15|.|TRBJ1-3|.|TRBV6-5
TGTGCCACCCTCGGGGGGCCGAACTCTGGAAACACCATATATTTT
CATLGGPNSGNTIYF